What follows are 17 T cell receptor beta chains derived from one specimen sequenced in a study of blood T cell repertoires in COVID-19. Profiling relied on immunoSEQ multiplex PCR, and the TCRdb table lists in-frame clones only, not all of them. In the table there are approximately 260,000 clones, about 86% of which are singletons. The material sequenced was PBMCs or T cells enriched from blood (not recorded which). The receptor set was obtained from a woman in her thirties or forties with acute COVID-19.

V gene TRBV15 combines with J gene TRBJ2-7; 13 positions match TRBD2. The CDR3 sequence is 15 residues long. Unmatched junction bases numbered 5, after V lost 4 bases and J lost 5 bases. Germline lookup yields CDR1 LNHNV and CDR2 YYDKDF (reference sequence). CDR3 loop: CATSTGLAGDHEQYF. CDR3 sequence (DNA): TGTGCCACCAGCACAGGACTAGCGGGAGACCACGAGCAGTACTTC.

The J gene is TRBJ1-1, the V gene TRBV30; D perhaps matches TRBD1 (6 bases). The CDR3 has 13 amino acids. CDR1 GTSNPN and CDR2 SVGIG come from the germline V gene (reference sequence). Trimming took off 0 bases at V and 7 bases at J, with 12 bases between the two ends. The CDR3 here is CAWSVQGRDEAFF. CDR3 coding DNA: TGTGCCTGGAGTGTACAGGGCAGGGATGAAGCTTTCTTT.

CDR3 sequence: CASRVDRGEAYEQYF. CDR3 coding DNA: TGTGCCAGCAGAGTAGACAGGGGAGAAGCCTACGAGCAGTACTTC. V usage is TRBV2 and J usage is TRBJ2-7, with 8 bases matching TRBD1. The CDR3 sequence is 15 residues long. CDR1 and CDR2 (germline): SNHLY, FYNNEI. J gave up 2 bases and V 6 bases, and 9 bases lay outside the gene matches. The full variable domain, in which reference TRBV2 and TRBJ2-7 provide the parts outside the CDR3, is EPEVTQTPSHQVTQMGQEVILRCVPISNHLYFYWYRQILGQKVEFLVSFYNNEISEKSEIFDDQFSVERPDGSNFTLKIRSTKLEDSAMYFCASRVDRGEAYEQYFGPGTRLTVT.

This chain connects TRBV5-1 to TRBJ2-6; 7 bases map to TRBD2. The germline V gene encodes CDR1 SGHRS and CDR2 YFSETQ. The CDR3 covers 18 residues. J lost 4 bases, V lost 3 bases, and 13 bases had no gene match. The CDR3 is CASSYSGSSLRGANVLTF. CDR3 DNA sequence: TGCGCCAGCAGCTATAGCGGGTCCTCCCTGAGAGGGGCCAACGTCCTGACTTTC.

The chain recombines TRBV4-1 with TRBJ2-5; 7 positions agree with TRBD1. Losses at the gene ends were 0 bases for V and 9 bases for J; bases not matched to a gene: 13. Germline CDR1 is MGHRA and CDR2 is YSYEKL. The CDR3 length is 16 residues. For the CDR3, the DNA is TGCGCCAGCAGCCAAGATCCCGGACAGGACCTCTCGGCCCAGTACTTC. Amino acids: CASSQDPGQDLSAQYF.

This chain links TRBV14 with TRBJ2-7; 7 nucleotides match TRBD1. The CDR3 runs to 14 residues. Losses at the gene ends were 5 bases for V and 2 bases for J; bases not matched to a gene: 6. The germline V gene has CDR1 SGHDN and CDR2 FVKESK. The CDR3 here is CASSAWDRPYEQYF. Written as DNA, the CDR3 is TGTGCCAGCAGCGCGTGGGACAGACCCTACGAGCAGTACTTC.

CDR3 DNA: TGTGCCAGCAGCTTCCCCCGACAGGGGGCGAAAGAGACCCAGTACTTC. Encoded protein: CASSFPRQGAKETQYF. The chain couples TRBV7-9 to TRBJ2-5, with TRBD1 identical over 10 bases. V lost 3 bases to trimming and J lost 3 bases; unmatched junction nucleotides: 7. Germline values: CDR1 SEHNR, CDR2 FQNEAQ (reference sequence). This CDR3 is built from 16 residues.

This chain connects TRBV5-5 to TRBJ1-6; D ambiguous. The CDR3 covers 14 residues. Germline assignment: CDR1 SGHKS and CDR2 YYEKEE (reference sequence). V was cut by 0 bases and J by 10 bases, with 11 bases left in between. The CDR3: CASSLVAVGSPLHF. DNA for the CDR3: TGTGCCAGCAGCTTGGTGGCGGTCGGATCACCCCTCCACTTT.

V usage is TRBV6-1 and J usage is TRBJ1-4, with no clear D. Trimming removed 3 bases from V and 6 bases from J, with 14 bases in between. Germline V gene sequence: CDR1 MNHNS, CDR2 SASEGT. The CDR3 length is 15 residues. The CDR3 bases are TGTGCCAGCAGTGAGTCCCAGGCCAGAGATGAAAAACTGTTTTTT. Translated, it gives CASSESQARDEKLFF.

The chain is built from TRBV7-2 and TRBJ1-4, with 7 bases matching TRBD1. The CDR3 has 13 amino acids. The germline V gene encodes CDR1 SGHTA and CDR2 FQGNSA. V shed 5 bases, J shed 8 bases, and the junction held 5 bases outside the gene matches. CDR3 in DNA: TGTGCCAGCAGCGTAGGGACAGACGAAAAACTGTTTTTT. Protein product: CASSVGTDEKLFF.

This chain connects TRBV19 to TRBJ2-1; the match to TRBD2 covers 9 bases. Trimming at V came to 3 bases and at J to 2 bases, leaving 14 bases not matched to a gene. The CDR3 runs 19 residues. The germline V gene has CDR1 LNHDA and CDR2 SQIVND (reference sequence). The CDR3 nucleotides read TGTGCCAGTAGTATGTCCCCACGGGTTAGCGGGGGAACCTACAATGAGCAGTTCTTC. Its translation: CASSMSPRVSGGTYNEQFF.

The chain has TRBV7-9 and TRBJ2-7, with 8 bases identical to TRBD2. Trimming took 0 bases from V and 1 from J; bases not matched to a gene: 11. The CDR3 length is 18 residues. CDR1 is SEHNR, CDR2 FQNEAQ, per germline (reference sequence). In DNA form, the CDR3 reads TGTGCCAGCAGCTTAGCGGGGGCCCTCGGGAGGGCTTCCTACGAGCAGTACTTC. Translated: CASSLAGALGRASYEQYF. Supplemented by reference TRBV7-9 and TRBJ2-7, the full variable domain reads DTGVSQNPRHKITKRGQNVTFRCDPISEHNRLYWYRQTLGQGPEFLTYFQNEAQLEKSRLLSDRFSAERPKGSFSTLEIQRTEQGDSAMYLCASSLAGALGRASYEQYFGPGTRLTVT.

This chain links TRBV27 with TRBJ1-5, with D hard to call. Germline CDR1 is MNHEY and CDR2 is SMNVEV (reference sequence). The V gene lost 5 bases and the J gene lost 4 bases, with 9 bases spanning the gap. The CDR3 runs to 13 residues. CDR3 DNA: TGTGCCAGCAGTGGGCATCGGAATCAGCCCCAGCATTTT. This encodes CASSGHRNQPQHF.

V is TRBV5-6 and J is TRBJ2-7; 7 bases align to TRBD1. V lost 3 bases to trimming and J lost 6 bases; unmatched junction nucleotides: 9. Germline V CDR1 and CDR2: SGHDT, YYEEEE. The CDR3 runs to 14 residues. The CDR3 is CASSSDRVWGEQYF. The CDR3 region has the DNA TGTGCCAGCAGCTCCGACAGGGTATGGGGCGAGCAGTACTTC.

This chain uses TRBV12-3 or TRBV12-4 with TRBJ2-5; D remains unclear. The V end lost 6 bases, the J end lost 3 bases, and 5 bases lay between the germline ends. The CDR3 runs to 11 residues. The CDR3 DNA reads TGTGCCAGCAGACGCGAAGAGACCCAGTACTTC. It specifies CASRREETQYF.

J is TRBJ1-4 and V is TRBV18; 12 bases match TRBD1. The germline V gene has CDR1 KGHSH and CDR2 LQKENI. With V trimmed by 6 bases and J by 7 bases, 6 bases remained unmatched. This CDR3 is 15 amino acids long. The CDR3 reads CASSRDRGLGEKLFF. CDR3 DNA sequence: TGTGCCAGCTCCCGGGACAGGGGGCTTGGTGAAAAACTGTTTTTT.

The chain employs TRBV4-1 and TRBJ2-3; the D gene is possibly TRBD2 (6 bases). V lost 1 base and J lost 1, with 12 bases in between. This CDR3 has 16 residues. Germline CDR1 reads MGHRA; CDR2 reads YSYEKL. This CDR3 is CASSQAEGLRTDTQYF. The CDR3 nucleotides are TGCGCCAGCAGCCAAGCGGAGGGGCTTCGCACAGATACGCAGTATTTT.